The 2 T cell receptor beta chains below all came from one sample that was sequenced in a study of CD8+ T cells in alopecia areata. RNA extraction was followed by reverse transcription into cDNA, which acted as the sequencing template. The protocol was immunoSEQ multiplex PCR, while the TCRdb copy is restricted to in-frame clones and leaves out a portion. Among about 300,000 clones listed, 58% were seen once. Treatment meaning: oral pan-JAK inhibitor, 5-10 mg twice daily. The specimen was CD4+ T cells sorted from blood, collected at week 24, from a patient treated with tofacitinib. These receptor sequences come from a human donor with alopecia areata.

The V call is TRBV19, the J call TRBJ2-5, with a tentative D call TRBD2 (6 bases). Germline V gene data show CDR1 as LNHDA and CDR2 as SQIVND (reference sequence). V was shortened by 4 bases and J by 5 bases, with 17 bases between the two germline ends. CDR3 size: 15 residues. The CDR3 DNA reads TGTGCCAGTAGTAACCTCGGACACGGAGGGGAGACCCAGTACTTC. Protein product: CASSNLGHGGETQYF.

V is TRBV30 and J is TRBJ1-6; 8 bases fit TRBD1. The length of the CDR3 is 13 residues. The V segment lost 5 bases and the J segment 10 bases; nucleotides outside the gene matches: 7. CDR1 GTSNPN and CDR2 SVGIG come from the germline V gene (reference sequence). The CDR3 nucleotides are TGTGCCTGGTCGGGACAGGTTAACTCACCCCTCCACTTT. This codes for CAWSGQVNSPLHF.